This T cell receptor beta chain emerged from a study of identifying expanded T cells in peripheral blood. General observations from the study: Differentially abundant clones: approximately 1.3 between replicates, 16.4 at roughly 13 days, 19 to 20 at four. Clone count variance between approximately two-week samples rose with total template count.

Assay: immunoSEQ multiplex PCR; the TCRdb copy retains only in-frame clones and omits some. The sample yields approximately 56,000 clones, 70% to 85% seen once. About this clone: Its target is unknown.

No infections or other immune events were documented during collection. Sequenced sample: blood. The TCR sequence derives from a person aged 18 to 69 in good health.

The CDR3 DNA is TGTGCCAGCAGTGCCCGGACAGGGACAACTAATGAAAAACTGTTTTTT. The encoded protein is CASSARTGTTNEKLFF. The chain joins TRBV6-1 to TRBJ1-4, with 8 nucleotides matching TRBD1. This CDR3 comprises 16 residues. The ends lost 4 bases at V and 0 bases at J; junction bases unmatched: 4. CDR1 MNHNS and CDR2 SASEGT come from the germline V gene.